These 2 T cell receptor beta chains share one sample of origin, sequenced in a study of CD8 T cells in Susac syndrome. With random hexamers, 0.5 to 1 ug RNA was reverse transcribed. TCRdb re-analysed the immunoSEQ multiplex PCR reads in MiXCR, keeping a single row per CDR3 protein. The repertoire holds about 180,000 distinct CDR3 sequences, with 90% to 96% as singletons. The source material was CD4+ T cells from PBMCs. The receptors derive from a human donor with multiple sclerosis.

The rearrangement uses TRBV20-1 and TRBJ1-2, with D hard to call. The CDR3 totals 11 residues. V lost 0 bases and J lost 7, with 6 bases in between. Germline CDR1 and CDR2: DFQATT and SNEGSKA (reference sequence). The CDR3 region has the DNA TGCAGTGCTAGAGAGGACCGTGGCTACACCTTC. It yields the protein CSAREDRGYTF.

The chain has TRBV9 and TRBJ2-2; 9 bases line up with TRBD1. V was pared by 3 bases and J by 6 bases, with 3 bases of the junction left unmatched. This CDR3 region has 14 residues. The germline CDR1 and CDR2 sequences are SGDLS and YYNGEE. CDR3 sequence reads: CASSDRGLAGELFF. CDR3 nucleotides: TGTGCCAGCAGCGACAGGGGGCTCGCCGGGGAGCTGTTTTTT.